Listed below are T cell receptor beta chains from one sample, sequenced in a study of cytomegalovirus exposure and HLA in healthy donors. Only in-frame clones appear in the TCRdb table, and some are missing; sequencing was by immunoSEQ multiplex PCR. Altogether about 140,000 clones are present, roughly four fifths being singletons, with the ten largest covering roughly 9.9%. Sequenced: PBMCs. The receptors shown here come from a woman in her sixties or seventies in good health and CMV-seropositive. CDR3s include the opening cysteine and the closing phenylalanine or tryptophan.

TRBV28 CASSFALAGASADTQYF
TRBV27 CASRYRVAGELFF
TRBV7-2 CASSLEVTRANTGELFF
TRBV14 CASSQLTRTYEQYF
TRBV15 CATSRGGGQGQETQYF
TRBV6-6 CASIGLMNTEAFF
TRBV10-3 CAISPSGRGNEQFF
TRBV27 CASSSPGLAGILYEQYF
TRBV4-1 CASSPAGTEQYF
TRBV30 CAWSTPGLGPQGELFF
TRBV21-1 CASSKTGDRGGEQYF
TRBV4-1 CASSQAHPGTSGTYEQYF
TRBV27 CASSTGTGLIGQYF
TRBV7-2 CASSFLGTYNEQFF
TRBV27 CASSPGQGASEAFF
TRBV10-3 CAISDGEGAEAFF
TRBV27 CASGRPNAMNTEAFF
TRBV4-1 CASSLVTGPGANVLTF
TRBV6-1 CASKIGQVIYEQYF
TRBV7-8 CASSLASRGGYEQYF
TRBV30 CAWSPEWGPTTNEKLFF
TRBV6-1 CASSVARPEASLYQETQYF
TRBV5-5 CARSLLRGITEAFF
TRBV7-9 CASSGTGRSGNTIYF
TRBV19 CASSPDREVEAFF
TRBV29-1 CSARQGDPYEQYF
TRBV9 CASSVDRDDTQYF
TRBV4-1 CASSQGMFRDEQYF
TRBV4-1 CASSQEGGPHQPQHF
TRBV10-3 CATAITLGGYEQYF
TRBV15 CATSRDRGEQFF
TRBV28 CASSMGLYTQYF
TRBV7-9 CASSPTGQGREAFF
TRBV7-8 CASSLAHGGGRAAGGTHEQYF
TRBV14 CASSQERGRGYTF